The TCR beta chain described here comes from a study of shared T cell receptors in the human thymus. Assay: immunoSEQ multiplex PCR; the TCRdb copy retains only in-frame clones and omits some. The sample carries 700,000 to 750,000 clones, over 75% recorded once. CDR3 length: 17 residues. Germline V lookup: CDR1 SGHRS, CDR2 YFSETQ. Germline trimming cut 1 base from V and 0 bases from J; bases unmatched to any gene: 7. The same sample was also studied in work on human thymus T cells.

This receptor was taken from a girl under three years old with a congenital heart defect. This chain links TRBV5-1 with TRBJ2-1; TRBD1 matches at 7 bases. Sequencing was performed on thymocytes. The CDR3 region is CASSLTTRQGSYNEQFF. CDR3 nucleotides: TGCGCCAGCAGCTTGACCACCCGACAGGGCTCCTACAATGAGCAGTTCTTC. Full variable domain (outside the CDR3, taken from reference TRBV5-1 and TRBJ2-1): KAGVTQTPRYLIKTRGQQVTLSCSPISGHRSVSWYQQTPGQGLQFLFEYFSETQRNKGNFPGRFSGRQFSNSRSEMNVSTLELGDSALYLCASSLTTRQGSYNEQFFGPGTRLTVL.